Listed here is a single T cell receptor (beta chain). Antigen unknown. These data are taken from a study of cytomegalovirus exposure and HLA in healthy donors. Study-wide findings and caveats: A later analysis linked fewer than 20,000 TCR beta sequences to HLA alleles at 0.05 false discovery rate. The later analysis indicated that the majority of CMV-associated TCR beta chains appeared HLA-restricted.

The PCR used 60 Vbeta and 13 Jbeta primers. TCRdb's copy holds only in-frame clones and misses some; the assay was immunoSEQ multiplex PCR. The table includes some 74,000 clones, less than 85% detected once. The CDR3 covers 14 residues. Germline V lookup: CDR1 SNHLY, CDR2 FYNNEI. V was clipped by 0 bases and J by 4 bases, with 9 bases between them. Sequenced sample: PBMCs. This clonotype was obtained from a male donor in good health and CMV-seronegative. J is TRBJ1-2 and V is TRBV2, with no clear D. CDR3 coding DNA: TGTGCCAGCAGTGAAGCTAGCCGAATCTATGGCTACACCTTC. Translated, it gives CASSEASRIYGYTF.